This TCR beta chain was sequenced during a study of T cells in Graves' hyperthyroidism and ophthalmopathy. General study points: Most clonotypes expanded in the thyroid (above 0.001) were also present in blood.

RNA transcripts were the template for amplifying TCR beta CDR3 regions. The HTBI set primed first-round TCR CDR3 RT-PCR. TCRdb fed the multiplex PCR reads into MiXCR, producing one record per CDR3 protein. Of around 300,000 distinct CDR3 sequences detected, less than 20% appear once; the ten largest clones hold less than 40%. Trimming removed 3 bases from V and 5 bases from J, with 11 bases in between. CDR3 length equals 12 residues. Germline values: CDR1 DFQATT, CDR2 SNEGSKA (reference sequence). This clonotype was seen at least ten times. Its antigen is not identified. Uncontrolled infection, other autoimmune disease, pregnancy and lactation each barred patients from inclusion.

The chain recombines TRBV20-1 with TRBJ2-7; perhaps TRBD2 as D (6 bases). Material: blood. The TCR originated in a man aged 45-65 years with Graves' ophthalmopathy. In DNA, the CDR3 is TGCAGTGCTAGCCGGACTATCGACGAGCAGTACTTC. Amino acid sequence: CSASRTIDEQYF.